The rows below give T cell receptor beta chains drawn from one sample of a study of CD8 T cells in Susac syndrome. TCRdb re-derived calls from the immunoSEQ multiplex PCR reads in MiXCR, one entry per CDR3 protein. The data contain about 200,000 distinct CDR3 sequences, 90% to 97% of them seen just once; the ten biggest clones take up approximately 0.09%. The sample taken for sequencing was CD4+ T cells from PBMCs. Receptors were obtained from a human donor with multiple sclerosis. The CDR3 runs from the conserved cysteine through the conserved F or W. Fields, in order: CDR3 protein, V gene, J gene.

CDR3 protein: CATSGRAPYEQYF
V gene: TRBV24-1
J gene: TRBJ2-7

CDR3 protein: CAWSAPPAFF
V gene: TRBV30
J gene: TRBJ1-1

CDR3 protein: CASSVPSGANVLTF
V gene: TRBV9
J gene: TRBJ2-6

CDR3 protein: CASSQDRASGGRSYNEQFF
V gene: TRBV4-1
J gene: TRBJ2-1

CDR3 protein: CASSLSRLAGEQFF
V gene: TRBV6-2/TRBV6-3
J gene: TRBJ2-1

CDR3 protein: CSTSGGVSYNEQFF
V gene: TRBV20-1
J gene: TRBJ2-1

CDR3 protein: CASSLAASENQDTQYF
V gene: TRBV11-1
J gene: TRBJ2-3

CDR3 protein: CASSLQPLYGYTF
V gene: TRBV27
J gene: TRBJ1-2

CDR3 protein: CASSFGNRAHYGYTF
V gene: TRBV12-3/TRBV12-4
J gene: TRBJ1-2

CDR3 protein: CASSQEGYSPLHF
V gene: TRBV4-3
J gene: TRBJ1-6

CDR3 protein: CASSLGGIQETQYF
V gene: TRBV5-1
J gene: TRBJ2-5

CDR3 protein: CASSPINRGRAPYEQYF
V gene: TRBV11-2
J gene: TRBJ2-7

CDR3 protein: CASKAGVSTEAFF
V gene: TRBV7-9
J gene: TRBJ1-1

CDR3 protein: CSAADQETQYF
V gene: TRBV20-1
J gene: TRBJ2-5

CDR3 protein: CASSEQGADSPLHF
V gene: TRBV6-1
J gene: TRBJ1-6

CDR3 protein: CASSNWGSGANVLTF
V gene: TRBV28
J gene: TRBJ2-6

CDR3 protein: CASSVDGNYNEQFF
V gene: TRBV11-2
J gene: TRBJ2-1

CDR3 protein: CSVGGSRRLAGGISYEQYF
V gene: TRBV29-1
J gene: TRBJ2-7

CDR3 protein: CASSIRQGAAEAFF
V gene: TRBV11-2
J gene: TRBJ1-1

CDR3 protein: CASRGAGYNEQFF
V gene: TRBV12-3/TRBV12-4
J gene: TRBJ2-1

CDR3 protein: CARGGDTDNEQFF
V gene: TRBV2
J gene: TRBJ2-1

CDR3 protein: CSARGFQTGSGETQYF
V gene: TRBV20-1
J gene: TRBJ2-5

CDR3 protein: CASSLSRTSNNEQYF
V gene: TRBV7-6
J gene: TRBJ2-7

CDR3 protein: CASSQDFGHEQYF
V gene: TRBV3-1
J gene: TRBJ2-7

CDR3 protein: CASSFAGASRYNSPLHF
V gene: TRBV27
J gene: TRBJ1-6

CDR3 protein: CASSPRTGVSNQPQHF
V gene: TRBV12-3/TRBV12-4
J gene: TRBJ1-5

CDR3 protein: CASSGYGLAGNEQFF
V gene: TRBV9
J gene: TRBJ2-1

CDR3 protein: CSARAWIQGNYGYTF
V gene: TRBV20-1
J gene: TRBJ1-2

CDR3 protein: CTSSQNRVNGYTF
V gene: TRBV1
J gene: TRBJ1-2

CDR3 protein: CSVVAGTGTAEQYF
V gene: TRBV29-1
J gene: TRBJ2-7

CDR3 protein: CASSPKGMSDGYTF
V gene: TRBV6-2/TRBV6-3
J gene: TRBJ1-2

CDR3 protein: CSARQRTAGELFF
V gene: TRBV20-1
J gene: TRBJ2-2

CDR3 protein: CASSFLTGHEKSPLHF
V gene: TRBV6-6
J gene: TRBJ1-6

CDR3 protein: CSVVTGSYEQYF
V gene: TRBV29-1
J gene: TRBJ2-7

CDR3 protein: CAWSVLGPMNYGYTF
V gene: TRBV30
J gene: TRBJ1-2

CDR3 protein: CASSLSLGNQPQHF
V gene: TRBV27
J gene: TRBJ1-5

CDR3 protein: CAWSLQFTGELFF
V gene: TRBV30
J gene: TRBJ2-2

CDR3 protein: CASQGPLEQYF
V gene: TRBV7-9
J gene: TRBJ2-7

CDR3 protein: CSARGQYSNQPQHF
V gene: TRBV20-1
J gene: TRBJ1-5

CDR3 protein: CASSLQTRGETQYF
V gene: TRBV7-9
J gene: TRBJ2-5

CDR3 protein: CASSVLLSGNNEQFF
V gene: TRBV5-1
J gene: TRBJ2-1

CDR3 protein: CASSQSKGGTPLHF
V gene: TRBV16
J gene: TRBJ1-6

CDR3 protein: CASSFTGGGNEQFF
V gene: TRBV6-6
J gene: TRBJ2-1

CDR3 protein: CASSFSGGAKGYTF
V gene: TRBV12-3/TRBV12-4
J gene: TRBJ1-2

CDR3 protein: CSASLTPLGNEQFF
V gene: TRBV20-1
J gene: TRBJ2-1

CDR3 protein: CAWRRQASEQYF
V gene: TRBV30
J gene: TRBJ2-7

CDR3 protein: CASSSTGAGTEAFF
V gene: TRBV7-6
J gene: TRBJ1-1

CDR3 protein: CASSRPQRYQPQHF
V gene: TRBV6-2/TRBV6-3
J gene: TRBJ1-5

CDR3 protein: CAISVGSYYEQYF
V gene: TRBV10-3
J gene: TRBJ2-7